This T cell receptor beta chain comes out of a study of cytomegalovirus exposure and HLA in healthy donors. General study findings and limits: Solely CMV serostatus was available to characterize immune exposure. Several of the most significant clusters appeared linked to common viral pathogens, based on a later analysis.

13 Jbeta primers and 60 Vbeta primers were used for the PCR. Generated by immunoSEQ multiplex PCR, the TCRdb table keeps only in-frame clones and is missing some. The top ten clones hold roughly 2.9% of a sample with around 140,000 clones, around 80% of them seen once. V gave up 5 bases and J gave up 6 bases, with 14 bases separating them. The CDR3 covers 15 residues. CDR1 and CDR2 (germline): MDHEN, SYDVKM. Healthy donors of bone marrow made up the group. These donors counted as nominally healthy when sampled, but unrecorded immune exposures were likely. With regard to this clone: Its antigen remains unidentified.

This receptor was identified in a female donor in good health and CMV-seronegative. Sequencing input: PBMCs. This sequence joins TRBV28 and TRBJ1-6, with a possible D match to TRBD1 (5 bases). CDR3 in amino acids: CASSIPSGGNSPLHF. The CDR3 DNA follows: TGTGCCAGCAGTATCCCCTCCGGGGGTAATTCACCCCTCCACTTT.